Given below is one T cell receptor (beta chain) in context. What this receptor recognizes is not known. The record has no base qualities; no much larger clone is one base away. This sample was included in a study of Tregs in tolerant kidney transplant recipients (dated 2019 in TCRdb). About the study as a whole: The transplants used related donors along with nonmyeloablative bone marrow transplantation, and in the human trials mixed chimerism was transient. The study applied TCRbeta sequencing to find donor-specific regulatory T cells before combined kidney and bone marrow transplantation and then followed those same cells after transplant.

The time point label on this specimen signifies: blood sample drawn before combined kidney and bone marrow transplant. Thawed PBMCs were FACS-sorted into unstimulated Tregs (CD4+CD25+CD127-), CD4+ non-Tregs (CD4+CD25-), CD4 cells and CD8 cells. Thawed PBMCs were rested overnight at 37 degrees C with about 200 IU/ml IL-2 before Treg sorting. Patients were 4 combined kidney and bone marrow transplant recipients from the ITN036ST trial, and only these trial subjects had samples available. Healthy control blood was processed to PBMCs with a Ficoll density gradient and then cryopreserved, whereas patient PBMCs were collected both before and after transplant. Genomic DNA was extracted from sorted cells with the QIAGEN DNeasy Blood and Tissue Kit for TCRbeta CDR3 sequencing. High-throughput TCRbeta CDR3 sequencing, including PCR amplification with bias correction and internal controls, was performed commercially through immunoSEQ. Turning to the authors' computational methods: Unique productive TCRbeta sequences were defined by CDR3 nucleotide sequence where primers matched, and otherwise by CDR3 amino acid sequence together with Vbeta and Jbeta genes. Sorting error was corrected by removing sequences shared between sorted populations at a frequency ratio of 2:1 or less, and the remaining shared sequences were assigned to the higher population. A sequence was defined as donor-reactive if the sequence was expanded at least 5-fold in CFSE-low cells compared with unstimulated cells and had a frequency of at least 0.01% in CFSE-low cells. Repertoire divergence was quantified by Jensen-Shannon divergence using the top 100 TCRbeta sequences ranked by frequency. For any sample with multiple sequencing runs, sorting error was corrected in each run separately before the runs were pooled. This immuneACCESS table, as held by TCRdb, lists in-frame sequences with V and J called but not all clones. Of the missing ones, under half trace to an unresolved V gene in checked studies; the others have no known cause. V and J calls and clone size are those listed in that table; D and trimming were worked out from the DNA. The sample table shows 60,000 or so clones, and approximately 85% are seen once. In total, the top ten clones hold around 2.3% of the sample.

The paper as a whole reports these results and caveats: The most biologically relevant and donor-specific TCRbeta repertoire appeared to be identified by expanding Tregs with activated donor B cells. The study was limited by small patient numbers, and the findings need validation in larger populations and under other immunosuppression protocols. Because the PCR primers were changed over time for some patients, nucleotide-level comparison could not be performed across the samples from those patients. Donor-specific Treg expansion was found to exceed global Treg expansion in tolerant patients, suggesting antigen-driven rather than nonspecific expansion. Biological reproducibility was not directly assessed, although technical replication error appeared to be minimal.

This specimen was Tregs from blood, taken before the transplant. This clonotype was obtained from a human donor who received a combined kidney and bone marrow transplant.

The CDR3 loop reads CATSRDRNTQYF. The sequence in DNA is TGTGCCACCAGCAGAGATCGGAATACGCAGTATTTT. The sequence links TRBV15 to TRBJ2-3, with no confident D gene call. CDR1 and CDR2, per the germline V gene (reference sequence), are LNHNV and YYDKDF. The germline ends are 5 bases apart after V is trimmed by 0 bases and J by 7 bases. Counted from cysteine to phenylalanine, this CDR3 has 12 amino acids. Only the CDR3 region is kept as DNA, spanning 36 bases read in frame from base 1.